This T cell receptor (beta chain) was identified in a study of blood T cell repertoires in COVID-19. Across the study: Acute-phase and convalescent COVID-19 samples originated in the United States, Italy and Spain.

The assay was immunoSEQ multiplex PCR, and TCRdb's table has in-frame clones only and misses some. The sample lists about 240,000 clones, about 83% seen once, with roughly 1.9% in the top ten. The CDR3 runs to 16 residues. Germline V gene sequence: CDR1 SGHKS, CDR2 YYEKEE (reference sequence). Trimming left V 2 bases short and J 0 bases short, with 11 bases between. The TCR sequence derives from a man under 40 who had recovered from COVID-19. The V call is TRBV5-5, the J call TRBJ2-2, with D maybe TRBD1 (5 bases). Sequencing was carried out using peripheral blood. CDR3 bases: TGTGCCAGCAGCTTTACAGGACCCGCGAACACCGGGGAGCTGTTTTTT. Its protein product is CASSFTGPANTGELFF.